These 22 T cell receptor beta chains were all obtained from the same sample, sequenced in a study of cytomegalovirus exposure and HLA in healthy donors. The study ran its PCR with 60 Vbeta and 13 Jbeta primers. The table came from immunoSEQ multiplex PCR; TCRdb's copy has only in-frame clones and leaves some out. The sample consists of about 250,000 clones, about 75% of them appearing once. The sample comprised PBMCs. These receptor sequences come from a female donor in good health and CMV-seronegative.

V gene TRBV27 combines with J gene TRBJ2-5; 12 bases line up with TRBD2. Looked up from germline, CDR1 is MNHEY and CDR2 is SMNVEV (reference sequence). The trim removed 5 bases at V and 5 bases at J, leaving 9 bases unmatched. This CDR3 has 16 amino acids. The CDR3: CASSPPGLAGRETQYF. Written as DNA, the CDR3 is TGTGCCAGCAGTCCACCGGGACTAGCGGGTAGGGAGACCCAGTACTTC.

The table lists this clone with a count of one. The rearrangement uses TRBV28 and TRBJ2-2; 8 bases map to TRBD1. The CDR3 sequence is 15 residues long. Germline V gives CDR1 MDHEN, CDR2 SYDVKM. The junction had 5 bases not matched to a gene; V was cut back by 2 bases and J by 6 bases. The CDR3: CASSLGQGVPGELFF. CDR3 DNA: TGTGCCAGCAGTTTAGGACAGGGAGTCCCCGGGGAGCTGTTTTTT.

V is TRBV6-1 and J is TRBJ2-1; 9 bases are shared with TRBD2. This CDR3 contains 15 residues. J gave up 4 bases and V 2 bases, and 3 bases lay outside the gene matches. Germline V CDR1 and CDR2: MNHNS, SASEGT. The CDR3 nucleotides read TGTGCCAGCAGTGAACTAGCGGGACCTTACAATGAGCAGTTCTTC. It codes for CASSELAGPYNEQFF.

This clone was found a few times. This chain links TRBV7-9 with TRBJ2-6, with 10 bases matching TRBD1. CDR1 is SEHNR and CDR2 is FQNEAQ in the germline V gene (reference sequence). J lost 2 bases, V lost 3 bases, and 4 bases had no gene match. This CDR3 is built from 17 residues. CDR3 DNA: TGTGCCAGCAGCTTCGGGACAGGGGTTGCTGGGGCCAACGTCCTGACTTTC. Its protein is CASSFGTGVAGANVLTF.

In its sample, this clone was seen once. The chain has TRBV11-2 and TRBJ1-3; 9 nucleotides agree with TRBD1. Unmatched junction bases numbered 8, after V lost 4 bases and J lost 7 bases. Germline CDR1 is SGHAT and CDR2 is FQNNGV. The CDR3 covers 15 residues. The CDR3 coding sequence is TGTGCCAGCAGCTCAAGGGACAGGGATTTTAACACCATATATTTT. Its translation: CASSSRDRDFNTIYF.

The chain employs TRBV7-9 and TRBJ2-5, with D perhaps TRBD1 (6 bases). The V gene's germline CDR1 is SEHNR and CDR2 FQNEAQ (reference sequence). There are 12 residues in the CDR3. The germline V and J ends were trimmed by 5 bases and 5 bases, with 9 bases remaining between them. As DNA, the CDR3 is TGTGCCAGCAGCGCACAGGGTGAGACCCAGTACTTC. Translating gives CASSAQGETQYF. Full variable domain (remainder filled in from reference TRBV7-9 and TRBJ2-5): DTGVSQNPRHKITKRGQNVTFRCDPISEHNRLYWYRQTLGQGPEFLTYFQNEAQLEKSRLLSDRFSAERPKGSFSTLEIQRTEQGDSAMYLCASSAQGETQYFGPGTRLLVL.

V is TRBV29-1 and J is TRBJ2-3, with TRBD1 identical over 7 bases. The J segment lost 2 bases and the V segment lost 1 base, leaving 3 bases of the junction unmatched. The CDR3 covers 14 residues. Looked up from germline, CDR1 is SQVTM and CDR2 is ANQGSEA. The CDR3 sequence: CSVEGRGPTDTQYF. The DNA of the CDR3 is TGCAGCGTTGAAGGAAGGGGGCCCACAGATACGCAGTATTTT.

The chain carries TRBV4-2 and TRBJ2-1; 9 bases align to TRBD2. CDR1 is LGHNA and CDR2 is YNFKEQ in the germline V gene. This CDR3 spans 17 amino acids. The J segment lost 8 bases and the V segment lost 3 bases, leaving 14 bases of the junction unmatched. The CDR3 is CASSHAAGLAHEDEQFF. The DNA of the CDR3 is TGTGCCAGCAGCCACGCCGCGGGACTAGCCCACGAGGATGAGCAGTTCTTC.

The CDR3, as DNA: TGTGCCAGCAGTAGCCCGGGACAGGGAGTAGACCAGCCCCAGCATTTT. It encodes CASSSPGQGVDQPQHF. The chain couples TRBV2 to TRBJ1-5; 9 bases agree with TRBD1. J was trimmed by 7 bases and V by 5 bases; bases with no gene match: 12. This CDR3 spans 16 amino acids. CDR1 SNHLY and CDR2 FYNNEI come from the germline V gene.

This chain uses TRBV5-6 with TRBJ1-3; D is uncertain. Trimming took 2 bases from V and 3 from J, leaving 9 bases between them. The CDR3 has 14 amino acids. Germline V CDR1 and CDR2: SGHDT, YYEEEE. The CDR3 DNA is TGTGCCAGCAGCTTATTCCAGGATGGAAACACCATATATTTT. Translation gives CASSLFQDGNTIYF. The full variable domain, rest sourced from reference TRBV5-6 and TRBJ1-3, is DAGVTQSPTHLIKTRGQQVTLRCSPKSGHDTVSWYQQALGQGPQFIFQYYEEEERQRGNFPDRFSGHQFPNYSSELNVNALLLGDSALYLCASSLFQDGNTIYFGEGSWLTVV.

This chain connects TRBV27 to TRBJ2-5; D perhaps matches TRBD1 (6 bases). Looked up from germline, CDR1 is MNHEY and CDR2 is SMNVEV (reference sequence). This CDR3 contains 16 residues. V was clipped by 3 bases and J by 4 bases, with 18 bases between them. Here the CDR3 DNA reads TGTGCCAGCAGTTTTTCTCCTCGTCAGGGGTTAGAGACCCAGTACTTC. This gives the protein CASSFSPRQGLETQYF.

V is TRBV15 and J is TRBJ2-7; 11 nucleotides align to TRBD2. From germline, CDR1 is LNHNV and CDR2 YYDKDF (reference sequence). This CDR3 is 16 amino acids long. J gave up 2 bases and V 7 bases, and 10 bases lay outside the gene matches. In nucleotides, the CDR3 is TGTGCCACCATTACGGGGACTAGCGGAGCAGCCTACGAGCAGTACTTC. Protein sequence: CATITGTSGAAYEQYF.

The chain uses TRBV6-5 and TRBJ2-2; 7 bases are a match to TRBD2. The CDR3 extends over 14 amino acids. V was pared by 6 bases and J by 2 bases, with 3 bases of the junction left unmatched. In germline, CDR1 is MNHEY, CDR2 SVGAGI. The DNA of the CDR3 is TGTGCCAGCAGCCGGACTAGAAACACCGGGGAGCTGTTTTTT. The encoded protein is CASSRTRNTGELFF.

This chain uses TRBV19 with TRBJ1-1; D is possibly TRBD1 (6 bases). The V end lost 6 bases, the J end lost 8 bases, and 10 bases lay between the germline ends. The CDR3 loop spans 11 amino acids. Germline-derived CDR1 and CDR2 are LNHDA and SQIVND (reference sequence). The CDR3, as DNA: TGTGCCAGTAGATACGGACAGGAAGCTTTCTTT. Its translation: CASRYGQEAFF. Variable domain in full (rest from reference TRBV19 and TRBJ1-1): DGGITQSPKYLFRKEGQNVTLSCEQNLNHDAMYWYRQDPGQGLRLIYYSQIVNDFQKGDIAEGYSVSREKKESFPLTVTSAQKNPTAFYLCASRYGQEAFFGQGTRLTVV.

V and J are TRBV10-3 and TRBJ1-3; TRBD1 matches 10 bases. Germline values: CDR1 ENHRY, CDR2 SYGVKD. CDR3 length equals 17 residues. After removal of 8 bases from V and 4 bases from J, the junction contained 14 bases not matched to a gene. The DNA for the CDR3 is TGTGCCATCGCCTCGTCCGGGACAGGGGCAGGAGGAAACACCATATATTTT. Translating it yields CAIASSGTGAGGNTIYF.

This clone was picked up one time. The chain employs TRBV9 and TRBJ2-1; 8 nucleotides line up with TRBD2. Germline values: CDR1 SGDLS, CDR2 YYNGEE. V was clipped by 3 bases and J by 7 bases; unmatched bases: 12. CDR3 length: 16 amino acids. Written as DNA, the CDR3 is TGTGCCAGCAGCGCCAATCCAGCGGGAGTAGGGAATGAGCAGTTCTTC. Residues: CASSANPAGVGNEQFF.

This clone occurred a few times. This CDR3 reads CASSSPPDIKQYF. CDR3 sequence (DNA): TGCGCCAGCAGCTCGCCCCCGGACATCAAGCAGTACTTC. V and J are TRBV5-1 and TRBJ2-7, with D perhaps matching TRBD1 (5 bases). There are 13 residues in the CDR3. V lost 3 bases and J 8 bases, leaving 15 bases between the germline ends. Germline loops: CDR1 SGHRS, CDR2 YFSETQ.

V is TRBV9 and J is TRBJ2-5; D remains unclear. This CDR3 comprises 12 residues. Germline lookup yields CDR1 SGDLS and CDR2 YYNGEE. V was pared by 1 base and J by 5 bases, with 6 bases between. The CDR3 bases are TGTGCCAGCAGCGTACACGAGGAGACCCAGTACTTC. Its translation is CASSVHEETQYF.

The chain carries TRBV6-5 and TRBJ2-2; D is unclear. The CDR3 has 14 amino acids. CDR1 MNHEY and CDR2 SVGAGI come from the germline V gene. With 4 bases removed from V and 1 base from J, the gap between germline ends came to 7 bases. The CDR3 coding sequence is TGTGCCAGCAGTTCCTACCGGAACACCGGGGAGCTGTTTTTT. It is translated as CASSSYRNTGELFF.

The gene calls are TRBV7-9 and TRBJ2-1; 7 bases are a match to TRBD1. The ends lost 5 bases at V and 5 bases at J; junction bases unmatched: 9. This CDR3 is built from 15 residues. The germline gives CDR1 SEHNR, CDR2 FQNEAQ (reference sequence). The CDR3 DNA is TGTGCCAGCAGCCCCGACAGGGTACTTAACAATGAGCAGTTCTTC. This encodes CASSPDRVLNNEQFF.

Only one count was recorded for this clone. This chain connects TRBV5-1 to TRBJ2-5, with D possibly TRBD1 on 5 matching bases. The CDR3 covers 14 residues. V was cut by 6 bases and J by 2 bases, with 14 bases left in between. The germline gives CDR1 SGHRS, CDR2 YFSETQ. In nucleotides, the CDR3 is TGCGCCAGCACCCCCGAGACAGCACAAGAGACCCAGTACTTC. This sequence encodes CASTPETAQETQYF.

In DNA form, the CDR3 reads TGCAGCGTTCTTCGTCCGGGACTAGCGGTTTACAATGAGCAGTTCTTC. Protein product: CSVLRPGLAVYNEQFF. The chain employs TRBV29-1 and TRBJ2-1; TRBD2 aligns across 11 bases. V shed 5 bases and J 4 bases; nucleotides not matched to a gene: 10. In germline, CDR1 is SQVTM, CDR2 ANQGSEA. This CDR3 contains 16 residues.